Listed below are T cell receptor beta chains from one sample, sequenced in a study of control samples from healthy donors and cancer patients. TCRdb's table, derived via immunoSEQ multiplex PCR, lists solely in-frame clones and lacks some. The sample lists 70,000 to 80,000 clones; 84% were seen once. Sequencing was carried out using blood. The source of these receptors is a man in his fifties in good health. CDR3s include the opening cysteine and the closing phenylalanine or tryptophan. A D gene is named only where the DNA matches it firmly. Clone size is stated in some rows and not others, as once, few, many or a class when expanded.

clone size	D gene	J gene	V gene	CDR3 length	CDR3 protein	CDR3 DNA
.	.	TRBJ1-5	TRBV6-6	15	CASSYSMMADQPQHF	TGTGCCAGCAGTTACTCGATGATGGCGGATCAGCCCCAGCATTTT
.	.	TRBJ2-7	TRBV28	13	CASSLSPGAVGYF	TGTGCCAGCAGTTTATCGCCTGGGGCGGTTGGGTACTTC
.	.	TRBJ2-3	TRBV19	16	CASSMELGGGTDTQYF	TGTGCCAGTAGTATGGAGTTGGGAGGGGGGACAGATACGCAGTATTTT
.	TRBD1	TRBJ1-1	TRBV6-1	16	CASSEAAGGGNTEAFF	TGTGCCAGCAGTGAAGCGGCAGGGGGCGGGAACACTGAAGCTTTCTTT
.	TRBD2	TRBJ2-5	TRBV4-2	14	CASSGASGRETQYF	TGTGCCAGCAGTGGAGCTAGCGGGAGAGAGACCCAGTACTTC
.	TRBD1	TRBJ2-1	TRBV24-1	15	CATSRDRGFRNEQFF	TGTGCCACCAGCCGGGACAGGGGGTTTCGGAATGAGCAGTTCTTC
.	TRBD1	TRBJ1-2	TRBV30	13	CAWSLGQSYGYTF	TGTGCCTGGAGTTTGGGACAGTCCTATGGCTACACCTTC
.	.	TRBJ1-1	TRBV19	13	CASSTTKNTEAFF	TGTGCCAGTAGTACCACAAAGAACACTGAAGCTTTCTTT
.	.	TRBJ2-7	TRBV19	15	CASSPLRGSTYEQYF	TGTGCCAGTAGCCCTCTACGTGGGTCCACCTACGAGCAGTACTTC
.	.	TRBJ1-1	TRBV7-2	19	CASSLTPPGRFSMNTEAFF	TGTGCCAGCAGCTTAACCCCTCCGGGGAGGTTTAGTATGAACACTGAAGCTTTCTTT
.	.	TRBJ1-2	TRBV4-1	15	CASSQEGREGYGYTF	TGCGCCAGCAGCCAAGAGGGCAGGGAAGGCTATGGCTACACCTTC
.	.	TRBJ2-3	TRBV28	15	CASSALGGKVDTQYF	TGTGCCAGCAGCGCGCTCGGGGGTAAGGTTGATACGCAGTATTTT
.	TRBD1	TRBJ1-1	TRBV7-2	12	CASSLDRGRAFF	TGTGCCAGCAGCTTAGACAGGGGAAGAGCTTTCTTT
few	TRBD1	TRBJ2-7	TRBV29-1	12	CSVQGQGYEQYF	TGCAGCGTTCAGGGACAGGGTTACGAGCAGTACTTC
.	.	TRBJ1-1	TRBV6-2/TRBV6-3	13	CASSYGTPTEAFF	TGTGCCAGCAGTTACGGGACACCCACTGAAGCTTTCTTT
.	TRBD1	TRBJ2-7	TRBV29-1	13	CSVDRGRLDEQYF	TGCAGCGTTGACAGGGGGCGTCTCGACGAGCAGTACTTC
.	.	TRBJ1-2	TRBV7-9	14	CASSLGREAYGYTF	TGTGCCAGCAGCTTAGGCAGGGAGGCCTATGGCTACACCTTC
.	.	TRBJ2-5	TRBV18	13	CATPIPGEETQYF	TGTGCCACCCCAATTCCGGGAGAGGAGACCCAGTACTTC
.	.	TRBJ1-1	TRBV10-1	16	CASSDLPGTPNTEAFF	TGCGCCAGCAGTGACCTGCCGGGGACCCCGAACACTGAAGCTTTCTTT
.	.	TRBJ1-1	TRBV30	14	CAWSVSGGGTEAFF	TGTGCCTGGAGTGTAAGTGGTGGGGGGACTGAAGCTTTCTTT
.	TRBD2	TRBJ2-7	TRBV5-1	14	CASSRGTSGYEQYF	TGCGCCAGCAGCCGCGGGACTAGCGGCTACGAGCAGTACTTC
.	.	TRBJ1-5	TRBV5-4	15	CASSSQGSGNQPQHF	TGTGCCAGCAGCTCACAGGGATCCGGCAATCAGCCCCAGCATTTT
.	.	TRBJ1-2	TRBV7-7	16	CASSLTFGVANYGYTF	TGTGCCAGCAGCTTGACTTTTGGGGTAGCTAACTATGGCTACACCTTC
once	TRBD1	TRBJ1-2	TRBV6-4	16	CASNPPDLETGNGYTF	TGTGCCAGCAACCCACCCGATCTCGAGACAGGGAACGGCTACACCTTC
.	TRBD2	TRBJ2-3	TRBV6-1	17	CASSGPLAGGPTDTQYF	TGTGCCAGCAGTGGACCCCTAGCGGGAGGTCCCACAGATACGCAGTATTTT
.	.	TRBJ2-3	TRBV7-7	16	CASSLGRGASTDTQYF	TGTGCCAGCAGCTTGGGCCGGGGAGCTAGCACAGATACGCAGTATTTT
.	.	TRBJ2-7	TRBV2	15	CASRPDSGPPYEQYF	TGTGCCAGCAGACCTGATAGCGGCCCCCCCTACGAGCAGTACTTC
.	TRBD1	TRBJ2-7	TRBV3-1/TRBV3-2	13	CASSQDRTYEQYF	TGTGCCAGCAGCCAGGACAGGACCTACGAGCAGTACTTC
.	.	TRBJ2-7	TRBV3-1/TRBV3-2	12	CASSQTALEQYF	TGTGCCAGCAGCCAAACTGCCCTCGAGCAGTACTTC
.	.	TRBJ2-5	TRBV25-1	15	CASSEGQVLRETQYF	TGTGCCAGCAGTGAGGGCCAGGTACTGAGGGAGACCCAGTACTTC
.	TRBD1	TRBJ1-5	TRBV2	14	CASSQGQVNQPQHF	TGTGCCAGCAGCCAGGGACAGGTCAATCAGCCCCAGCATTTT
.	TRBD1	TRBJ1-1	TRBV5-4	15	CASSSADRGRTEAFF	TGTGCCAGCAGCTCAGCCGACAGGGGACGGACTGAAGCTTTCTTT
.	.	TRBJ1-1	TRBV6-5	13	CASSVTAHFEAFF	TGTGCCAGCTCCGTGACAGCACACTTCGAAGCTTTCTTT
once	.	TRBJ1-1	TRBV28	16	CASRNRAPTTNTEAFF	TGTGCCAGCAGAAATCGGGCGCCTACAACGAACACTGAAGCTTTCTTT
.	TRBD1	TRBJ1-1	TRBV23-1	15	CASRRPGQLNTEAFF	TGCGCCAGCAGAAGACCGGGACAGCTGAACACTGAAGCTTTCTTT
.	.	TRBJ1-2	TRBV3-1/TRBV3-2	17	CASSQVPDSDRVRGYTF	TGTGCCAGCAGCCAAGTCCCGGACAGTGACCGGGTTCGGGGCTACACCTTC
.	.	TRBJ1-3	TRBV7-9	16	CASSPPGLLSGNTIYF	TGTGCCAGCAGCCCCCCGGGGCTCCTCTCTGGAAACACCATATATTTT
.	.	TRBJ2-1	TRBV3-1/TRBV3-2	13	CASSHTGSGEQFF	TGTGCCAGCAGTCACACAGGGTCCGGTGAGCAGTTCTTC
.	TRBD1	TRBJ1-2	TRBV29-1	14	CSVFEGGLWDGYTF	TGCAGCGTTTTTGAAGGGGGCTTATGGGATGGCTACACCTTC
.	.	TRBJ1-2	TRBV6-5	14	CASSSSGWDYGYTF	TGTGCCAGCAGTTCGTCCGGGTGGGACTATGGCTACACCTTC
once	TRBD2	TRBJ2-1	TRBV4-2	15	CASSQASGTYNEQFF	TGTGCCAGCAGCCAAGCTAGCGGGACTTACAATGAGCAGTTCTTC
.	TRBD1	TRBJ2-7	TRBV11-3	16	CASSKETGGALSKQYF	TGTGCCAGCAGCAAAGAAACAGGGGGCGCTTTGAGTAAGCAGTACTTC
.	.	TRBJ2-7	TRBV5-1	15	CASSLDGSLGKGQYF	TGCGCCAGCAGCTTGGATGGCAGCCTCGGAAAGGGGCAGTACTTC